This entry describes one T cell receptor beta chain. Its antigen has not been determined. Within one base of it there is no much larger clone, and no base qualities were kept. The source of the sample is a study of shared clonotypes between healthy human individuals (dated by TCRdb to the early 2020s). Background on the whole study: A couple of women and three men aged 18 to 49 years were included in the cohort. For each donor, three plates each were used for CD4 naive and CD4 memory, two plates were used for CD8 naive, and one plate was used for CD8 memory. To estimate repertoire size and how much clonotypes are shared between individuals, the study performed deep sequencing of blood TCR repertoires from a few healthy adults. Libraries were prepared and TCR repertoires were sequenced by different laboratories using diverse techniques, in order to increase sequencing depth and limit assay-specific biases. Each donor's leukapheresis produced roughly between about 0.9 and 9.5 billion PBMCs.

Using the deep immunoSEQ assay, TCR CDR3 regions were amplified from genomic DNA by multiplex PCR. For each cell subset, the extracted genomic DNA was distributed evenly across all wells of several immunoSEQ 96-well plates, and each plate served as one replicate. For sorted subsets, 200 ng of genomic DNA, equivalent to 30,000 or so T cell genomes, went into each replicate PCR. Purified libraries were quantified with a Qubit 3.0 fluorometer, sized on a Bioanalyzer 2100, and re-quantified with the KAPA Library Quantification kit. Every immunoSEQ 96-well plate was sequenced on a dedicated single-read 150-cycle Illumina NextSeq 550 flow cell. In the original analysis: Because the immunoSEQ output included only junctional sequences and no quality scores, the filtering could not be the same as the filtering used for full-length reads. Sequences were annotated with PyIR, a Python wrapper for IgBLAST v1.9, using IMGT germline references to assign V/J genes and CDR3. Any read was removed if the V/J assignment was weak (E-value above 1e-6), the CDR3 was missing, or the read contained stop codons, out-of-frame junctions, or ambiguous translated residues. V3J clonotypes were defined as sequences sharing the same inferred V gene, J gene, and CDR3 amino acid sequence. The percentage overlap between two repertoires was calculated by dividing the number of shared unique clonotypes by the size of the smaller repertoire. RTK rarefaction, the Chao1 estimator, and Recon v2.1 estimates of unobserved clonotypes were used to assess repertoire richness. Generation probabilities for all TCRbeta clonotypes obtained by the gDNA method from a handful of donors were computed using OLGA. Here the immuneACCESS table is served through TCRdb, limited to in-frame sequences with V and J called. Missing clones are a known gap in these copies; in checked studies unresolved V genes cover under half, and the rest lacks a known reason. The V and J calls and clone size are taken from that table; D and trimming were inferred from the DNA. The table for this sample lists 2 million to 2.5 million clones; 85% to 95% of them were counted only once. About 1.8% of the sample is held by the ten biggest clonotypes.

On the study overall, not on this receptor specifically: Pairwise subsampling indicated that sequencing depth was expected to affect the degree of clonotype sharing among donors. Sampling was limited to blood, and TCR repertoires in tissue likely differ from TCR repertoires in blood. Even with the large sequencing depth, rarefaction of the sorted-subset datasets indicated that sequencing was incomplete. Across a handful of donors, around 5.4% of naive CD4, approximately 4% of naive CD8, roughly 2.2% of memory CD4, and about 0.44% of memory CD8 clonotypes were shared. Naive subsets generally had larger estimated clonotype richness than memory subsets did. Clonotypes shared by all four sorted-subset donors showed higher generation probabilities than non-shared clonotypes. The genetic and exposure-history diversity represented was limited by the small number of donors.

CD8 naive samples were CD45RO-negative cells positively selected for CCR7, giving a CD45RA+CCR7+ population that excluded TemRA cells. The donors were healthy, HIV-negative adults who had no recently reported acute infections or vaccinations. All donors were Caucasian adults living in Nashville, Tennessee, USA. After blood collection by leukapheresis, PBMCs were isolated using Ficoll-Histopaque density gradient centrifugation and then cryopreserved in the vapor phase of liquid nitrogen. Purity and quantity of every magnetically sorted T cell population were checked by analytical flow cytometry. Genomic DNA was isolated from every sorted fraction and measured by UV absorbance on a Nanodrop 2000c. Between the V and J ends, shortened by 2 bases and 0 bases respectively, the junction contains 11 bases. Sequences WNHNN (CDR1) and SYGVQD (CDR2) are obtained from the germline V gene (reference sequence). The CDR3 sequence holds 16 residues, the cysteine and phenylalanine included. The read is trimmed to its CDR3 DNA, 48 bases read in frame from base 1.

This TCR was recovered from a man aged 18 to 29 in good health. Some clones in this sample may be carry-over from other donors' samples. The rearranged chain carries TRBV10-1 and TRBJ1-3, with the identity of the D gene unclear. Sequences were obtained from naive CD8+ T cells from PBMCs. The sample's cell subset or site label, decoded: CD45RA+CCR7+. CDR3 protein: CASSERPQLSGNTIYF. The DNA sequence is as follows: TGCGCCAGCAGTGAGAGGCCGCAGCTCTCTGGAAACACCATATATTTT.